This TCR beta chain was identified in a study of cytomegalovirus exposure and HLA in healthy donors. Researchers ran the PCR with 60 Vbeta and 13 Jbeta primers. Sequencing was performed with immunoSEQ multiplex PCR; in TCRdb, only in-frame clones are kept and a portion is missing. Of around 180,000 clones in the sample, roughly 88% are singletons; the top ten hold about 1.3%. Study outcomes and limitations: In a later analysis, TCR beta V- and J-gene trimming showed a link to a missense DCLRE1C variant. Cytomegalovirus association was assigned to under 200 TCR beta chains. Specificity for CMV antigens was confirmed in vitro for a few of the CMV-associated chains. In an earlier analysis, most TCR beta V segments were productive about 87% or about 30% of the time.

Concerning this clone itself: Its target is not known.

The CDR3 has 14 residues. Trimming removed 2 bases from V and 9 bases from J, with 11 bases in between. Germline assignment: CDR1 LGHNT and CDR2 FRNRAP. The chain has TRBV12-5 and TRBJ1-6; tentatively, D is TRBD1 (6 bases). Input material: PBMCs. The TCR comes from a girl under 10 years old in good health and CMV-seropositive. The CDR3: CASGLPPRGSPLHF. CDR3 DNA: TGTGCTAGTGGTTTGCCACCCAGGGGTTCACCCCTCCACTTT.